A single sample is the source of the 32 T cell receptor beta chains below, sequenced in a study of radiation and T cells in renal cell carcinoma. Time point noted: blood 4 weeks post-SBRT, at nephrectomy. The sample's treatment: 15 Gy SBRT to primary tumor, nephrectomy 4 weeks later. TCRdb's copy holds only in-frame clones and misses some; the assay was immunoSEQ multiplex PCR. The repertoire has 130,000 to 150,000 clones, 70% to 90% of them found once; the top ten carry around 17%. Material: blood, obtained from a patient whose treatment included radiotherapy and nephrectomy. All receptors derive from a woman aged 50 to 60 with renal cell carcinoma.

V gene TRBV7-8 combines with J gene TRBJ1-3, with D unclear. Germline CDR1 and CDR2: SGHVS and FQNEAQ. The CDR3 runs to 12 residues. V dropped 5 bases and J dropped 6 bases, with 8 bases sitting between them. CDR3 nucleotide sequence: TGTGCCAGCAGCCCCGTCGCAAACACCATATATTTT. Translating gives CASSPVANTIYF.

The chain carries TRBV5-1 and TRBJ2-7; D could derive from TRBD1 or TRBD2 (5 bases each). Germline loops: CDR1 SGHRS, CDR2 YFSETQ. Trimming cost V 0 bases and J 7 bases, with 14 bases left between them. The CDR3 has 14 residues. For the CDR3, the DNA is TGCGCCAGCAGCTTGGATGTGGGGGTCAGAGAGCAGTACTTC. It translates to CASSLDVGVREQYF.

The rearrangement links TRBV4-3 to TRBJ2-5, with TRBD2 matching over 9 bases. V was clipped by 4 bases and J by 4 bases; unmatched bases: 7. Germline V gene lookup returns CDR1 LGHNA and CDR2 YSLEER. The length of the CDR3 is 15 residues. The CDR3 DNA follows: TGCGCCAGCAGCCCAGGCGGGGGGGCCGGAGAGACCCAGTACTTC. Protein sequence: CASSPGGGAGETQYF.

This clone came up a few times. The J gene is TRBJ1-1, the V gene TRBV29-1; no firm D call. The CDR3 runs to 12 residues. Per germline, CDR1 SQVTM and CDR2 ANQGSEA. With 2 bases removed from V and 1 base from J, the gap between germline ends came to 5 bases. The DNA of the CDR3 is TGCAGCGTTGAAATGGGGAACACTGAAGCTTTCTTT. Amino acid sequence: CSVEMGNTEAFF. The whole variable domain, remainder taken from reference TRBV29-1 and TRBJ1-1, is SAVISQKPSRDICQRGTSLTIQCQVDSQVTMMFWYRQQPGQSLTLIATANQGSEATYESGFVIDKFPISRPNLTFSTLTVSNMSPEDSSIYLCSVEMGNTEAFFGQGTRLTVV.

The CDR3 loop is CASRLSGANEQYF. CDR3 DNA: TGTGCCAGCAGACTCTCAGGGGCCAACGAGCAGTACTTC. The chain combines TRBV6-1 with TRBJ2-7, with a weak D call TRBD1 (6 bases). The V and J ends lost 6 bases and 5 bases respectively, with 14 bases between them. There are 13 residues in the CDR3. Germline CDR1 MNHNS, CDR2 SASEGT.

The V gene is TRBV2, the J gene TRBJ2-7; 7 bases map to TRBD1. Germline V gene sequence: CDR1 SNHLY, CDR2 FYNNEI. V trimming: 5 bases; J trimming: 3 bases; junction bases outside the gene matches: 4. The CDR3 extends over 13 amino acids. CDR3 sequence reads: CASSQTGFYEQYF. CDR3 nucleotide sequence: TGTGCCAGCAGTCAGACAGGGTTCTACGAGCAGTACTTC.

This chain links TRBV7-3 with TRBJ2-3; TRBD1 matches at 8 bases. The CDR3 sequence is 16 residues long. Trimming removed 4 bases from V and 1 base from J; junction bases left unmatched: 7. From germline, CDR1 is SGHTA and CDR2 FQGTGA. CDR3 nucleotide sequence: TGTGCCAGCAGCTCGGGGGCGGACAGGGGCACAGATACGCAGTATTTT. Translating it yields CASSSGADRGTDTQYF.

This clone was recorded once. The chain carries TRBV5-4 and TRBJ1-4; 9 bases are a match to TRBD1. Germline V CDR1 and CDR2: SGHNT, YYREEE (reference sequence). V was pared by 5 bases and J by 7 bases, with 12 bases of the junction left unmatched. The CDR3 is 16 amino acids. CDR3 region: CASSPSGGQGGEKLFF. The CDR3 DNA reads as TGTGCCAGCAGTCCTTCGGGGGGACAGGGCGGTGAAAAACTGTTTTTT.

The chain recombines TRBV6-5 with TRBJ1-3, with 8 nucleotides matching TRBD1. CDR1 and CDR2 from the germline V gene are MNHEY and SVGAGI. CDR3 length equals 15 residues. Trimming cost V 5 bases and J 0 bases; bases outside gene matches: 3. The CDR3: CASSQGQGSGNTIYF. The CDR3 DNA reads TGTGCCAGCAGTCAAGGACAGGGCTCTGGAAACACCATATATTTT.

The V and J genes are TRBV6-1 and TRBJ1-2; no definite D call. The CDR3 has 13 residues. The germline V gene encodes CDR1 MNHNS and CDR2 SASEGT. V dropped 2 bases and J dropped 8 bases, with 12 bases sitting between them. The CDR3 region has the DNA TGTGCCAGCAGTGAAACTGACCGAAGGGGCTACACCTTC. This codes for CASSETDRRGYTF.

The V and J genes are TRBV5-8 and TRBJ2-7, with D uncertain. The CDR3 extends over 11 amino acids. The V and J ends lost 6 bases and 9 bases respectively, with 13 bases between them. Germline lookup yields CDR1 SGHTS and CDR2 YDEGEE. The CDR3 DNA is TGTGCCAGCACCGCAATAGGATCGCAGTACTTC. Translated: CASTAIGSQYF.

The CDR3 is CASRPGTGLNTEAFF. CDR3 DNA: TGTGCCAGCAGACCCGGGACAGGGCTGAACACTGAAGCTTTCTTT. The V call is TRBV6-6, the J call TRBJ1-1, with 9 bases that match TRBD1. Trimming cost V 6 bases and J 0 bases; bases outside gene matches: 5. This CDR3 contains 15 residues. Germline CDR1 is MNHNY and CDR2 is SVGAGI (reference sequence).

The chain joins TRBV6-6 to TRBJ1-4; no clear D. V was shortened by 2 bases and J by 2 bases, with 9 bases between the two germline ends. The CDR3 contains 15 residues. Looked up from germline, CDR1 is MNHNY and CDR2 is SVGAGI (reference sequence). CDR3 loop: CASSYIVSTNEKLFF. CDR3 DNA: TGTGCCAGCAGTTACATAGTGTCCACTAATGAAAAACTGTTTTTT.

This chain uses TRBV7-2 with TRBJ1-3; 8 bases map to TRBD1. Germline V CDR1 and CDR2: SGHTA, FQGNSA. V was clipped by 4 bases and J by 4 bases; unmatched bases: 6. The length of the CDR3 is 15 residues. DNA for the CDR3: TGTGCCAGCAGCTCAGGACAGGGATCAGGAAACACCATATATTTT. Translating gives CASSSGQGSGNTIYF.

The chain links TRBV5-1 to TRBJ2-3; maybe TRBD1 (5 bases). The CDR3 has 17 residues. V was shortened by 4 bases and J by 1 base, with 19 bases between the two germline ends. Germline-derived CDR1 and CDR2 are SGHRS and YFSETQ. This CDR3 is CASSPGQTFGRTDTQYF. The DNA for the CDR3 is TGCGCCAGCAGCCCAGGGCAAACCTTTGGTCGCACAGATACGCAGTATTTT.

The J gene is TRBJ1-5, the V gene TRBV2; D is unresolved. This CDR3 has 14 residues. CDR1 and CDR2 (germline): SNHLY, FYNNEI. The germline V and J ends were trimmed by 6 bases and 0 bases, with 9 bases remaining between them. CDR3 region: CASRQSYSNQPQHF. DNA for the CDR3: TGTGCCAGCAGGCAGAGTTATAGCAATCAGCCCCAGCATTTT.

The chain employs TRBV7-2 and TRBJ2-5, with 8 bases aligning to TRBD1. This CDR3 region has 14 residues. J lost 12 bases, V lost 1 base, and 10 bases had no gene match. Germline-derived CDR1 and CDR2 are SGHTA and FQGNSA. This CDR3 is CASSLDSGGLPKYF. CDR3 in DNA: TGTGCCAGCAGCTTAGACTCAGGGGGCCTCCCTAAGTACTTC.

This chain connects TRBV5-6 to TRBJ1-6, with a possible D match to TRBD1 (6 bases). From germline, CDR1 is SGHDT and CDR2 YYEEEE. V gave up 3 bases and J gave up 12 bases, with 13 bases separating them. CDR3 length: 13 residues. The CDR3 sequence is CASSWDKPGPLHF. Here the CDR3 DNA reads TGTGCCAGCAGCTGGGACAAACCAGGACCCCTCCACTTT.

This chain links TRBV23-1 with TRBJ1-2; D gene uncertain. TRBV23-1 is sorted into the ORF group, with uncertain function. Trimming took off 0 bases at V and 6 bases at J, with 11 bases between the two ends. The CDR3 consists of 14 residues. The DNA for the CDR3 is TGCGCCAGCAGTCAATCAACCGAGCAAAATGGCTACACCTTC. Translated: CASSQSTEQNGYTF.

J is TRBJ2-5 and V is TRBV7-2; D might be TRBD2 (5 bases). The CDR3 covers 15 residues. V lost 1 base and J lost 2, with 11 bases in between. CDR1 is SGHTA and CDR2 is FQGNSA in the germline V gene. The CDR3 is CASSLDGSPQETQYF. In DNA form, the CDR3 reads TGTGCCAGCAGCTTAGATGGGAGCCCACAAGAGACCCAGTACTTC.

This chain connects TRBV19 to TRBJ2-7, with 9 bases fitting TRBD1. The V and J ends lost 5 bases and 7 bases, in that order; junction bases with no gene match: 15. Looked up from germline, CDR1 is LNHDA and CDR2 is SQIVND (reference sequence). The CDR3 runs 16 residues. In nucleotides, the CDR3 is TGTGCCAGTAGTTCAACCCGGGACAGGGTGTCGAGGGAGCAGTACTTC. As protein: CASSSTRDRVSREQYF.

V and J are TRBV7-2 and TRBJ1-3; possibly TRBD1 for D (6 bases). The germline gives CDR1 SGHTA, CDR2 FQGNSA. The ends were cut back, 0 bases at V and 3 bases at J, with 9 bases in the middle. The CDR3 contains 15 residues. CDR3 in DNA: TGTGCCAGCAGCTTAGCAGCAGGGGTTGGAAACACCATATATTTT. Translation: CASSLAAGVGNTIYF.

This clone has more than one count but fewer than ten. The chain combines TRBV9 with TRBJ1-1, with 7 bases lining up with TRBD1. V lost 0 bases, J lost 4 bases, and 6 bases stayed unmatched. Germline V lookup: CDR1 SGDLS, CDR2 YYNGEE. The CDR3 sequence is 15 residues long. CDR3 DNA: TGTGCCAGCAGCGTAGGAGGGGGCGAACGCACTGAAGCTTTCTTT. Translating it yields CASSVGGGERTEAFF.

This chain connects TRBV6-1 to TRBJ1-1; D might be TRBD1 (5 bases). This CDR3 region has 14 residues. Trimming pared 4 bases from V and 3 bases from J, leaving 12 bases between. CDR1 is MNHNS, CDR2 SASEGT, per germline. The CDR3 nucleotides read TGTGCCAGCAGTGTGGCGGGGGAGGACACTGAAGCTTTCTTT. This codes for CASSVAGEDTEAFF.

The rearrangement joins TRBV4-3 to TRBJ2-1, with 9 nucleotides matching TRBD1. CDR1 is LGHNA, CDR2 YSLEER, per germline. The CDR3 sequence is 16 residues long. The J segment lost 6 bases and the V segment lost 1 base, leaving 7 bases of the junction unmatched. The CDR3 region is CASSQGPRQGGNEQFF. In nucleotides, the CDR3 is TGCGCCAGCAGCCAAGGGCCGAGACAGGGGGGCAATGAGCAGTTCTTC.

This clone was observed once. The CDR3 DNA is TGTGCCAGCAGTGCCCAGGGGGGACACGAGCAGTACTTC. Its translation is CASSAQGGHEQYF. The V gene is TRBV2, the J gene TRBJ2-7; possibly TRBD1 for D (7 bases). The CDR3 consists of 13 residues. V lost 4 bases to trimming and J lost 5 bases, with 12 bases between them. Per the germline V gene, CDR1 is SNHLY and CDR2 is FYNNEI.

This clone appeared once. The chain recombines TRBV7-2 with TRBJ2-5; TRBD2 agrees at 8 bases. CDR1 is SGHTA and CDR2 is FQGNSA in the germline V gene. The CDR3 runs 13 residues. V dropped 10 bases and J dropped 4; count of bases not matched to a gene: 8. The CDR3 DNA sequence: TGTGCCACCTCCTCAAGCGGGGGAGAGACCCAGTACTTC. Its translation: CATSSSGGETQYF.

The chain uses TRBV9 and TRBJ1-3; 8 nucleotides agree with TRBD1. V shed 2 bases and J 2 bases; nucleotides not matched to a gene: 6. CDR1 SGDLS and CDR2 YYNGEE come from the germline V gene. The CDR3 covers 16 residues. The CDR3, as DNA: TGTGCCAGCAGCGTTGATACAGGGGGAACTGGAAACACCATATATTTT. Its protein product is CASSVDTGGTGNTIYF.

V gene TRBV28 combines with J gene TRBJ2-7; D remains unclear. Trimming shortened V by 5 bases and J by 1 base, and 12 bases separated the two germline ends. The CDR3 sequence is 14 residues long. CDR1 is MDHEN and CDR2 is SYDVKM in the germline V gene. This CDR3 is CASSPSLESYEQYF. The CDR3 DNA sequence: TGTGCCAGCAGTCCCTCCCTGGAGTCCTACGAGCAGTACTTC.

This chain connects TRBV4-2 to TRBJ2-7; the D gene is possibly TRBD2 (6 bases). V was cut by 0 bases and J by 2 bases, with 11 bases left in between. This CDR3 is built from 15 residues. Germline assignment: CDR1 LGHNA and CDR2 YNFKEQ. The CDR3 coding sequence is TGTGCCAGCAGCCAAGAAAAGCGGGTAACCTACGAGCAGTACTTC. This codes for CASSQEKRVTYEQYF.

The V call is TRBV2, the J call TRBJ1-5; TRBD1 matches at 8 bases. J lost 7 bases, V lost 2 bases, and 1 base had no gene match. The CDR3 length is 13 residues. CDR1 and CDR2 (germline): SNHLY, FYNNEI. The chain's CDR3 is CASSEQGAQPQHF. The DNA for the CDR3 is TGTGCCAGCAGTGAACAGGGGGCCCAGCCCCAGCATTTT.

The V and J genes are TRBV28 and TRBJ2-3; TRBD1 matches at 7 bases. The germline V gene encodes CDR1 MDHEN and CDR2 SYDVKM. J was trimmed by 2 bases and V by 8 bases; bases with no gene match: 10. The CDR3 is 15 amino acids. The CDR3 spells CASSPLTGVTDTQYF. CDR3 nucleotide sequence: TGTGCCAGCTCACCCTTAACAGGGGTCACAGATACGCAGTATTTT.